This T cell receptor beta chain was identified in a study of T cell responses to AZD1222 COVID-19 vaccine. Study background: Samples with a second dose at about 4 or about 12 weeks were pooled together.

Using immunoSEQ multiplex PCR, the repertoire was profiled, and TCRdb retains in-frame clones only, with some absent. The repertoire consists of some 150,000 clones, with about nine tenths occurring once and the leading ten covering roughly 3.6%. Study-level points and caveats: Most donors were white British, females outnumbered males, and clonal diversity was possibly underestimated.

CDR1 is MNHEY and CDR2 is SVGAGI in the germline V gene. This CDR3 region has 14 residues. J gave up 8 bases and V 8 bases, and 10 bases lay outside the gene matches. This clone was detected only once. Its antigen is currently unknown. Source: peripheral blood, taken on day 0 of AZD1222 vaccination. The chain has TRBV6-5 and TRBJ1-4; 8 bases align to TRBD1. This receptor was obtained from an adult in good health. CDR3 amino acids: CASAPDRGGEKLFF. The CDR3 bases are TGTGCCAGCGCCCCCGACAGGGGAGGAGAAAAACTGTTTTTT.